This T cell receptor (beta chain) was documented in a study of cytomegalovirus exposure and HLA in healthy donors. CDR3 length: 13 residues. Germline loops: CDR1 SGHAT, CDR2 FQNNGV. Study results and caveats: Data from an earlier analysis indicated that most TCR beta V segments were productive either about 87% or about 30% of the time.

In the PCR, 60 Vbeta and 13 Jbeta primers were used. Libraries were prepared by immunoSEQ multiplex PCR; TCRdb keeps only in-frame clonotypes and omits some of them. The sample lists some 190,000 clones; around four fifths were seen once. The count of this clone is one. Its cognate antigen is unknown. One end of the junction varies from germline; a read error may be responsible. The sample comprised PBMCs. The J gene is TRBJ1-1, the V gene TRBV11-2; tentative D call: TRBD1 (5 bases). The clonotype was recovered from a man in his forties in good health and CMV-seropositive. This CDR3 reads CASSWNLETAYAF. DNA for the CDR3: TGTGCCAGCAGCTGGAATTTGGAGACAGCCTACGCTTTT.